This TCR beta chain was observed in a study of T cell changes during pregnancy in multiple sclerosis. The data were produced by immunoSEQ multiplex PCR, yet TCRdb's version contains in-frame clones alone and is incomplete. The sample lists some 17,000 clones; more than 70% were seen once. This clonotype was sampled from a female donor in good health, enrolled as a control in a pregnancy study. Specimen: CD8+ T cells from peripheral blood mononuclear cells, collected in the third trimester of pregnancy.

The CDR3 nucleotides read TGTGCCAGCAGCCGAGGACAGGGAAGACTATATGGCTACACCTTC. Amino acids: CASSRGQGRLYGYTF. The chain has TRBV28 and TRBJ1-2; 8 nucleotides agree with TRBD1. V shed 6 bases, J shed 5 bases, and the junction held 11 bases outside the gene matches. The CDR3 consists of 15 residues. The germline V gene encodes CDR1 MDHEN and CDR2 SYDVKM.